This T cell receptor (beta chain) was recovered during a study of chemoradiotherapy in HPV16-positive cancers. In the study overall: Candidate HPV-specific clones and shared TCR motifs came from two HPV16-positive patients. General study points: The functional HPV-specific definition rests on just a couple of HPV16-positive patients.

Repertoires were sampled repeatedly during chemoradiotherapy. Sequenced by immunoSEQ multiplex PCR; TCRdb stores in-frame clones only, minus some. The repertoire consists of about 14,000 clones, with 65% to 75% occurring once and the leading ten covering 8.5% to 10%. A word on this clone: Its antigen is currently unknown.

V lost 6 bases and J lost 6; bases outside the gene matches: 9. Looked up from germline, CDR1 is MRHNA and CDR2 is SNTAGT. The CDR3 contains 15 residues. The sample here was taken from a patient who underwent chemoradiotherapy. The clonotype comes from a human donor with HPV-associated anogenital cancer. The J gene is TRBJ2-3, the V gene TRBV6-4, with 10 positions matching TRBD1. The CDR3 bases are TGTGCCAGCAGACTGGGACAGGGGCGAAGTGATACGCAGTATTTT. Its protein product is CASRLGQGRSDTQYF.